The text below deals with one T cell receptor beta chain. The antigen remains unidentified. This CDR3 contains 14 residues. V lost 2 bases and J 4 bases, leaving 12 bases between the germline ends. Germline V gene lookup returns CDR1 SEHNR and CDR2 FQNEAQ (reference sequence). The data were taken from a study of shared clonotypes between healthy human individuals. The study drew its donors from healthy HIV-negative adults without recent acute infections or vaccinations. All the donors were Caucasian adults who lived in Nashville, Tennessee. Study outcomes and limitations: Clonotype sharing across donors was expected to vary with sequencing depth.

Genomic DNA of each subset was evenly split across several immunoSEQ plates. The protocol was immunoSEQ multiplex PCR, while the TCRdb copy is restricted to in-frame clones and leaves out a portion. This table has some 1.5 million clones, 95% to 99% appearing once. This receptor was taken from a man aged 30-40 years in good health. The sample comprised naive CD4+ T cells sorted from blood. Subset described: CD45RA+ positively selected. The gene calls are TRBV7-9 and TRBJ2-7; D ambiguous. The CDR3 DNA reads as TGTGCCAGCAGCTTAATGTCACAGATATACGAGCAGTACTTC. It encodes CASSLMSQIYEQYF.